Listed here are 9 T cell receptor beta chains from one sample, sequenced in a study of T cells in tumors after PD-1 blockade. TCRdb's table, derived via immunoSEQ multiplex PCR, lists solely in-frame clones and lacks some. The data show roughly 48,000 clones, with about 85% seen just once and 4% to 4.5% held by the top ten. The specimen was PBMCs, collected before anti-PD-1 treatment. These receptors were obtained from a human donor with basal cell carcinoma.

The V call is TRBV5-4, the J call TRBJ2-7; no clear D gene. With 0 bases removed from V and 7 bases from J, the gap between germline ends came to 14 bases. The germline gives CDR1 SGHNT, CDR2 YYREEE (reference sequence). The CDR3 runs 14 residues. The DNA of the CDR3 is TGTGCCAGCAGCTTGGGGGCGGCACCGAAAGAGCAGTACTTC. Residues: CASSLGAAPKEQYF.

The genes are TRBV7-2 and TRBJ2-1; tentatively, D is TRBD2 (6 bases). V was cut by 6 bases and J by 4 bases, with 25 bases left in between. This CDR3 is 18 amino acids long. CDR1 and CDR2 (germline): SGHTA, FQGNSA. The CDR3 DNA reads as TGTGCCAGCAGATATTCTCCCCTAGCGCTCGGGGTTTACAATGAGCAGTTCTTC. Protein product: CASRYSPLALGVYNEQFF.

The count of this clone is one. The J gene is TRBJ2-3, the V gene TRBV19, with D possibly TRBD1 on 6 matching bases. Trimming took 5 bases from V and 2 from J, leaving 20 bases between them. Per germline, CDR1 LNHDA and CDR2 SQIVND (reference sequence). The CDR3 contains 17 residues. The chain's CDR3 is CASSPTLDRLATDTQYF. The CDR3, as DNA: TGTGCCAGTAGTCCAACCCTCGACAGGCTAGCCACAGATACGCAGTATTTT.

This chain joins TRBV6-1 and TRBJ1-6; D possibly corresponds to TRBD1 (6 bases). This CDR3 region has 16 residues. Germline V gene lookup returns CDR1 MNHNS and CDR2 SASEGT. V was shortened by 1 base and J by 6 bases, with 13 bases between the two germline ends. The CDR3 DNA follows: TGTGCCAGCAGTGAAGTGGTAGGGGGAACTAATTCACCCCTCCACTTT. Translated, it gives CASSEVVGGTNSPLHF.

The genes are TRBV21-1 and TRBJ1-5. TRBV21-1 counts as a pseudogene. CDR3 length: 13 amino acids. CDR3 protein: CASRTGGGQPQHF. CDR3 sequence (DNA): TGTGCCAGCAGGACCGGGGGGGGTCAGCCCCAGCATTTT.

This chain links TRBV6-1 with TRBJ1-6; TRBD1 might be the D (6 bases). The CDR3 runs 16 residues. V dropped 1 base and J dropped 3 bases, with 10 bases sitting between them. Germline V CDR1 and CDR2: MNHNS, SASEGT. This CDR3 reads CASSEVNRVYNSPLHF. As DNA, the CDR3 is TGTGCCAGCAGTGAAGTTAACAGGGTCTATAATTCACCCCTCCACTTT.

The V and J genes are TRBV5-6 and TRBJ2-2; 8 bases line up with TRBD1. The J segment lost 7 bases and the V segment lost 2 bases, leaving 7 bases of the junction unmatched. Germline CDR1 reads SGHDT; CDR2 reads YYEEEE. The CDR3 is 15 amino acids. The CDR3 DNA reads TGTGCCAGCAGCTTACTTCAGGGGGCGTTCGGGGAGCTGTTTTTT. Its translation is CASSLLQGAFGELFF.

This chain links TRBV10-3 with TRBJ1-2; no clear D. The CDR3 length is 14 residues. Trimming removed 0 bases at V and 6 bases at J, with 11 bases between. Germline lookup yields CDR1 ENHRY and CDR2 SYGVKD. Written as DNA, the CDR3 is TGTGCCATCAGTGAGTCGACTCGAGAGAATGGCTACACCTTC. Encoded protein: CAISESTRENGYTF.

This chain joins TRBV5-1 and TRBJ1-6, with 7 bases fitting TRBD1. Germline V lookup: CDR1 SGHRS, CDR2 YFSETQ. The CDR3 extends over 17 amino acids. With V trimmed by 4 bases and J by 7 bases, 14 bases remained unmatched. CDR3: CASSPGRGRDQNSPLHF. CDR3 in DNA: TGCGCCAGCAGCCCGGGGAGGGGGCGCGATCAGAATTCACCCCTCCACTTT.